These 9 T cell receptor beta chains were all obtained from the same sample, sequenced in a study of a mutant IDH1 vaccine in newly diagnosed glioma. Profiling relied on immunoSEQ multiplex PCR, and the TCRdb table lists in-frame clones only, not all of them. The data show approximately 50,000 clones, with around 80% seen just once and 12% held by the top ten. The sample's time point: week 35, safety follow-up. All doses held 300 ug of mutant IDH1 20-mer peptide, with topical imiquimod. These receptors have no identified antigens. The specimen was PBMCs, collected from a glioma patient whose treatment included an IDH1 peptide vaccine. All receptors come from a man aged 40-50 years with glioma.

This clone occurred once. The V call is TRBV6-5, the J call TRBJ2-1; 13 positions agree with TRBD2. V shed 6 bases, J shed 8 bases, and the junction held 4 bases outside the gene matches. Germline V gives CDR1 MNHEY, CDR2 SVGAGI. This CDR3 spans 14 amino acids. The CDR3 spells CASSGLAGADEQFF. For the CDR3, the DNA is TGTGCCAGCAGCGGACTAGCGGGAGCAGATGAGCAGTTCTTC.

This chain uses TRBV4-1 with TRBJ2-1, with a tentative D call TRBD2 (6 bases). Germline values: CDR1 MGHRA, CDR2 YSYEKL. V dropped 1 base and J dropped 15 bases, with 16 bases sitting between them. CDR3 length: 13 residues. The CDR3 bases are TGCGCCAGCAGCCAAGGGCAGGGACTTGTGGGGTTCTTC. It yields the protein CASSQGQGLVGFF.

This clone was found a few times. The rearrangement joins TRBV6-6 to TRBJ2-1; 9 bases are a match to TRBD2. The CDR3 runs 16 residues. Germline lookup yields CDR1 MNHNY and CDR2 SVGAGI (reference sequence). J gave up 5 bases and V 5 bases, and 10 bases lay outside the gene matches. The DNA for the CDR3 is TGTGCCAGCAGTGCACTCGGCGGGAGGGCGGACAATGAGCAGTTCTTC. Translated, it gives CASSALGGRADNEQFF.

The chain combines TRBV6-6 with TRBJ2-5; D ambiguous. This CDR3 has 11 residues. Germline-derived CDR1 and CDR2 are MNHNY and SVGAGI (reference sequence). With 5 bases removed from V and 1 base from J, the gap between germline ends came to 2 bases. CDR3 nucleotide sequence: TGTGCCAGCAGTACCCAAGAGACCCAGTACTTC. Translation gives CASSTQETQYF.

The CDR3 nucleotides are TGTGCCAGCAGTTACGTTTACAGGGCCCAAGAGACCCAGTACTTC. It yields the protein CASSYVYRAQETQYF. The chain carries TRBV6-5 and TRBJ2-5; weak D call: TRBD1 (6 bases). The germline V gene has CDR1 MNHEY and CDR2 SVGAGI. This CDR3 region has 15 residues. Trimming stripped 2 bases from V and 1 base from J, with 11 bases between.

The J gene is TRBJ2-1, the V gene TRBV29-1; 9 positions agree with TRBD2. The V gene end was trimmed by 1 base and the J gene end by 4 bases; junction bases not matched to a gene: 8. The CDR3 is made up of 16 amino acids. Germline V gene lookup returns CDR1 SQVTM and CDR2 ANQGSEA. DNA for the CDR3: TGCAGCGTTGAAGGGGGCGGGAGGGCAGGGTACAATGAGCAGTTCTTC. This codes for CSVEGGGRAGYNEQFF.

The chain links TRBV18 to TRBJ2-2; a possible D gene is TRBD1 (5 bases). The CDR3 loop spans 13 amino acids. Trimming left V 4 bases short and J 7 bases short, with 10 bases between. Germline V gene sequence: CDR1 KGHSH, CDR2 LQKENI. The CDR3 DNA reads TGTGCCAGCTCACGGACACACGGCGGGGAGCTGTTTTTT. The encoded protein is CASSRTHGGELFF.

The chain carries TRBV15 and TRBJ2-2; D not resolved. Trimming pared 4 bases from V and 5 bases from J, leaving 14 bases between. CDR3 length equals 15 residues. CDR1 and CDR2 from the germline V gene are LNHNV and YYDKDF (reference sequence). The CDR3 nucleotides read TGTGCCACCAGCACGAGGATCACTGAGACCGGGGAGCTGTTTTTT. Its translation is CATSTRITETGELFF. The full variable domain, in which reference TRBV15 and TRBJ2-2 provide the parts outside the CDR3, is DAMVIQNPRYQVTQFGKPVTLSCSQTLNHNVMYWYQQKSSQAPKLLFHYYDKDFNNEADTPDNFQSRRPNTSFCFLDIRSPGLGDTAMYLCATSTRITETGELFFGEGSRLTVL.

The chain recombines TRBV4-1 with TRBJ1-4; D is undetermined. Between the trimmed V and J ends, which lost 4 bases and 0 bases, there was a span of 12 bases. Germline lookup yields CDR1 MGHRA and CDR2 YSYEKL. The CDR3 covers 16 residues. The chain's CDR3 is CASSPPERATNEKLFF. The CDR3 coding sequence is TGCGCCAGCAGCCCACCTGAGCGGGCAACTAATGAAAAACTGTTTTTT.